This TCR beta chain was profiled in a study of T cells expressing NK-cell markers. From its re-call of the 5' RACE reads, TCRdb lists each CDR3 protein once, without DNA. The ten most abundant clones cover roughly 10% of a sample with over 350,000 distinct CDR3 sequences. Germline V gives CDR1 SNHLY, CDR2 FYNNEI. The CDR3 covers 14 residues. Source material: blood T cells: a sorted CD56 or NKG2C T cell subset, CD4+ or CD8+ T cells, or bulk PBMC T cells (not recorded which). The clonotype comes from a woman in her forties or fifties in good health. J is TRBJ2-7 and V is TRBV2; absent DNA, TCRdb's TRBD2 call cannot be checked. This CDR3 is CARSRTSGNYEQYF.